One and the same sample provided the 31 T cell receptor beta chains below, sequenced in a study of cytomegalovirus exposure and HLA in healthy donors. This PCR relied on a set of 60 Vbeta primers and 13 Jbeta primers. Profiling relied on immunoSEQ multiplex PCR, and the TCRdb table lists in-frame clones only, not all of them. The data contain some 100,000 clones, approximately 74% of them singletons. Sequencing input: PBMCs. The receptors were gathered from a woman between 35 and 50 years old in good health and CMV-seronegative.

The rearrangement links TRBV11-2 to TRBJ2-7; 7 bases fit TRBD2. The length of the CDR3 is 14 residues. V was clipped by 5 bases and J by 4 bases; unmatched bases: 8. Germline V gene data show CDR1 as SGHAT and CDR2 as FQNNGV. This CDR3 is CASSISSGKYEQYF. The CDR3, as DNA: TGTGCCAGCAGCATCTCTAGCGGAAAATACGAGCAGTACTTC.

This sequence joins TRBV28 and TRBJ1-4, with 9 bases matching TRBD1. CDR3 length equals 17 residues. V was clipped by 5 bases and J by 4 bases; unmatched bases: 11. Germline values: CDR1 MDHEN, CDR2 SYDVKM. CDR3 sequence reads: CASSTPGQGSSNEKLFF. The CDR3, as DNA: TGTGCCAGCAGTACCCCGGGACAGGGATCGAGTAATGAAAAACTGTTTTTT. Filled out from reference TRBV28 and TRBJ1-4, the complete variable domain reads DVKVTQSSRYLVKRTGEKVFLECVQDMDHENMFWYRQDPGLGLRLIYFSYDVKMKEKGDIPEGYSVSREKKERFSLILESASTNQTSMYLCASSTPGQGSSNEKLFFGSGTQLSVL.

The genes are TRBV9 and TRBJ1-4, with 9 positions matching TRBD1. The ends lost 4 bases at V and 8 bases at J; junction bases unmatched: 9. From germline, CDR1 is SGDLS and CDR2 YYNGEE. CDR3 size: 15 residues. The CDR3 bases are TGTGCCAGCAGCAAAAGGACAGGGGTAGGGGAAAAACTGTTTTTT. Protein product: CASSKRTGVGEKLFF.

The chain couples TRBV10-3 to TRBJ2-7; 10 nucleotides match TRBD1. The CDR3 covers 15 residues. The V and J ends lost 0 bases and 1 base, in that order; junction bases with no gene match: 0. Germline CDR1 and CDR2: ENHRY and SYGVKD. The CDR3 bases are TGTGCCATCAGTGAGTCGGGACAGGGGTCCTACGAGCAGTACTTC. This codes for CAISESGQGSYEQYF.

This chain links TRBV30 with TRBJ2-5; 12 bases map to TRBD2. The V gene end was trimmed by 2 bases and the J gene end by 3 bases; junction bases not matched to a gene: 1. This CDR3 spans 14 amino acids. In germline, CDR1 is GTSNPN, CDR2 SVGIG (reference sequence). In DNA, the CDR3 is TGTGCCTGGAGTCTAGCGGGAGGGGAAGAGACCCAGTACTTC. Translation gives CAWSLAGGEETQYF. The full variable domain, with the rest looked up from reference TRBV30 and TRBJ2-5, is SQTIHQWPATLVQPVGSPLSLECTVEGTSNPNLYWYRQAAGRGLQLLFYSVGIGQISSEVPQNLSASRPQDRQFILSSKKLLLSDSGFYLCAWSLAGGEETQYFGPGTRLLVL.

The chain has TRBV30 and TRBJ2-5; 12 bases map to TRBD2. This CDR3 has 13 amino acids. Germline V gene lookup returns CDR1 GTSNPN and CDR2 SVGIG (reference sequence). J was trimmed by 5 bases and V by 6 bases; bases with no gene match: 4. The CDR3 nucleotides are TGTGCCTGCGAACTAGCGGGGGGCGAGACCCAGTACTTC. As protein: CACELAGGETQYF.

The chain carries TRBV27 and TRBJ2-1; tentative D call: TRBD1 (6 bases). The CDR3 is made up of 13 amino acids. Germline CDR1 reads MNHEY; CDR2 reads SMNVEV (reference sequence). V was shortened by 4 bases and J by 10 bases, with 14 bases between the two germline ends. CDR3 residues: CASSYLGGGEQFF. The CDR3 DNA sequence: TGTGCCAGCAGTTATCTAGGGGGTGGGGAGCAGTTCTTC.

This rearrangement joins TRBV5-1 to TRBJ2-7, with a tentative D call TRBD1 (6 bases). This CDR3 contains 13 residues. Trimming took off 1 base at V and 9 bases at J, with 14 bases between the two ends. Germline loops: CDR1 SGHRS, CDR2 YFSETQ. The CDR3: CASSLLEGVVQYF. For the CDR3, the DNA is TGCGCCAGCAGCTTGTTAGAGGGGGTTGTGCAGTACTTC. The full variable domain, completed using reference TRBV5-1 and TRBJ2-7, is KAGVTQTPRYLIKTRGQQVTLSCSPISGHRSVSWYQQTPGQGLQFLFEYFSETQRNKGNFPGRFSGRQFSNSRSEMNVSTLELGDSALYLCASSLLEGVVQYFGPGTRLTVT.

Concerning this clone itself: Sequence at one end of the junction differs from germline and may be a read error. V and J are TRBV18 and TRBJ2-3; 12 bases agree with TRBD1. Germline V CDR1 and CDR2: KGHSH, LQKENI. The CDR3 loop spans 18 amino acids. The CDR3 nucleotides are TGTGCCAGCTCACCGACTACGACAGGGACAGGGGGCACAGATATGCAGTATTTT. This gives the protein CASSPTTTGTGGTDMQYF. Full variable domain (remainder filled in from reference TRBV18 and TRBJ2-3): NAGVMQNPRHLVRRRGQEARLRCSPMKGHSHVYWYRQLPEEGLKFMVYLQKENIIDESGMPKERFSAEFPKEGPSILRIQQVVRGDSAAYFCASSPTTTGTGGTDMQYFGPGTRLTVL.

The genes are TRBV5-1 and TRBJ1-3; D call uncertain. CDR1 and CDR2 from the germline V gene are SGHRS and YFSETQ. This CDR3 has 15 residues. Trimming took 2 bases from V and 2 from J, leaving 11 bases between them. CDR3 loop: CASSLADHAGNTIYF. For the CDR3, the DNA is TGCGCCAGCAGCTTAGCGGATCACGCTGGAAACACCATATATTTT.

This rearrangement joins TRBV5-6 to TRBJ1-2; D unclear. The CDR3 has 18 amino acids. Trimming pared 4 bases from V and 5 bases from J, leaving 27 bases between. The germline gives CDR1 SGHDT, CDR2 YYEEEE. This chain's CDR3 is CASSPTEPASQPYYGYTF. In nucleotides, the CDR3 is TGTGCCAGCAGCCCTACAGAGCCGGCCTCACAACCCTATTATGGCTACACCTTC.

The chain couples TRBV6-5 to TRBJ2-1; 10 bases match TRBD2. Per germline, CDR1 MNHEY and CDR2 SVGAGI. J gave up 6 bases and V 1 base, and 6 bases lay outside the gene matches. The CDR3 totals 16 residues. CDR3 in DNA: TGTGCCAGCAGTTACTGGACTAGCGGCGTACCCAATGAGCAGTTCTTC. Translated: CASSYWTSGVPNEQFF.

CDR3 DNA sequence: TGTGCCAGCAGCACTTGGACAGGGGGCCATCAAGATACGCAGTATTTT. Translated, it gives CASSTWTGGHQDTQYF. The V call is TRBV7-9, the J call TRBJ2-3, with 11 bases identical to TRBD1. The CDR3 has 16 amino acids. V lost 5 bases, J lost 5 bases, and 9 bases stayed unmatched. Germline CDR1 SEHNR, CDR2 FQNEAQ (reference sequence).

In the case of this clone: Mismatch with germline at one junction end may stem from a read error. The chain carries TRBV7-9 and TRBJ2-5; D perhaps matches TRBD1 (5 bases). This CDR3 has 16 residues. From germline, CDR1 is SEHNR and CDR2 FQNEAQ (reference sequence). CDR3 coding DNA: TGTTCCAGCAGCTTCGGTCAATCAGGGAATTCGGAGACCCAGTACTTC. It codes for CSSSFGQSGNSETQYF.

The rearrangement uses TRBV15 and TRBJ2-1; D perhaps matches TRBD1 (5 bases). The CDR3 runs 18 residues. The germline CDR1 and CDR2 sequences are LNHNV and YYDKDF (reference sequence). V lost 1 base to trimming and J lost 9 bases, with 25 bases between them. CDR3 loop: CATSRGGIREKSMGEQFF. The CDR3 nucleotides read TGTGCCACCAGCAGAGGCGGCATCAGGGAAAAATCGATGGGTGAGCAGTTCTTC.

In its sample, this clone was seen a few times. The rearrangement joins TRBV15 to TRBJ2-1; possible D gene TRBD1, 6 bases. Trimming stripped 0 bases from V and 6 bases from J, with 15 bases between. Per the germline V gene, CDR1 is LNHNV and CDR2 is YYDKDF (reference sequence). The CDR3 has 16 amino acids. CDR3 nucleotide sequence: TGTGCCACCAGCAGAGATCTCCCCGACAGGTCCAATGAGCAGTTCTTC. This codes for CATSRDLPDRSNEQFF.

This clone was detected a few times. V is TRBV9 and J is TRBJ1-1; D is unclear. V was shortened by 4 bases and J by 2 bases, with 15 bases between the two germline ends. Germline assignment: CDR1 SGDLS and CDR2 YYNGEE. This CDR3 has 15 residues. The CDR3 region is CASSPTLRLNTEAFF. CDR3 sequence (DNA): TGTGCCAGCAGCCCCACGCTGAGGCTTAACACTGAAGCTTTCTTT.

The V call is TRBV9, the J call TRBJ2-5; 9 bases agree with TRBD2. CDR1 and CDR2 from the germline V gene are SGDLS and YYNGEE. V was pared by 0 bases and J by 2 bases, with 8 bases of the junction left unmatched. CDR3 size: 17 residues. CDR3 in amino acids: CASSVDGLAGRQETQYF. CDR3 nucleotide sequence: TGTGCCAGCAGCGTAGATGGCCTAGCGGGACGTCAAGAGACCCAGTACTTC.

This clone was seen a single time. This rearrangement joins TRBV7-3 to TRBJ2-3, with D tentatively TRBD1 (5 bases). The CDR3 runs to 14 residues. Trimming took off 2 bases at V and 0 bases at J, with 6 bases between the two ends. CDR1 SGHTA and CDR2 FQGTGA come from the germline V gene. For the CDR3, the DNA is TGTGCCAGCAGCTTAGGGGCTAGCACAGATACGCAGTATTTT. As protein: CASSLGASTDTQYF.

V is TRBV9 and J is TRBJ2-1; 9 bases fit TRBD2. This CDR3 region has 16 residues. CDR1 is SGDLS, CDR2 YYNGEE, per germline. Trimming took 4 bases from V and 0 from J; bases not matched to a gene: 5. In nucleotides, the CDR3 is TGTGCCAGCAGCCTAAATAGCGGGAGCTCCTACAATGAGCAGTTCTTC. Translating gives CASSLNSGSSYNEQFF.

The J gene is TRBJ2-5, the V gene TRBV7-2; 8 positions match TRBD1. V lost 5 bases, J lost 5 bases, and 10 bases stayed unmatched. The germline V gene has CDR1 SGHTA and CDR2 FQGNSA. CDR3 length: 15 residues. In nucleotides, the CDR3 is TGTGCCAGCAGCCCCCCGAGACAGGGGATGGAGACCCAGTACTTC. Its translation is CASSPPRQGMETQYF.

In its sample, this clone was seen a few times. CDR3 residues: CASSPGQGYEQYF. The CDR3 nucleotides are TGTGCCAGCAGTCCAGGACAGGGCTACGAGCAGTACTTC. The genes are TRBV9 and TRBJ2-7, with 8 bases lining up with TRBD1. Looked up from germline, CDR1 is SGDLS and CDR2 is YYNGEE. Germline trimming cut 5 bases from V and 3 bases from J; bases unmatched to any gene: 4. The CDR3 is made up of 13 amino acids.

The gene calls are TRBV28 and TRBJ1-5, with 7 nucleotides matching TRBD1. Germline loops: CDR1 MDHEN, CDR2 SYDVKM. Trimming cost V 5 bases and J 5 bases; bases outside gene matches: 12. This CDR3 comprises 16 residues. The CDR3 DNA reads TGTGCCAGCAGTCCCCTTGGAGGGGGCGCTTATCAGCCCCAGCATTTT. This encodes CASSPLGGGAYQPQHF. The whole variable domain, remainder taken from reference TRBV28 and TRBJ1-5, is DVKVTQSSRYLVKRTGEKVFLECVQDMDHENMFWYRQDPGLGLRLIYFSYDVKMKEKGDIPEGYSVSREKKERFSLILESASTNQTSMYLCASSPLGGGAYQPQHFGDGTRLSIL.

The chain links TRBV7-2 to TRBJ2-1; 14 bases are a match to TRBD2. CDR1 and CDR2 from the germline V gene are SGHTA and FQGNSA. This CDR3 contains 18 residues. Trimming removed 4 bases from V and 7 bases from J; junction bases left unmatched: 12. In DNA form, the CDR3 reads TGTGCCAGCAGCTCGGGGACTAGCGGGGGACCCTTTGGGAATGAGCAGTTCTTC. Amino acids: CASSSGTSGGPFGNEQFF.

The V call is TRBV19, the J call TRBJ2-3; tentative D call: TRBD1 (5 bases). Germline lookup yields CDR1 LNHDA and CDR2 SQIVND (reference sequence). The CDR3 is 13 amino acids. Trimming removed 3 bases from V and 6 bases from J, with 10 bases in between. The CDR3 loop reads CASSIVPGDTQYF. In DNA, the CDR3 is TGTGCCAGTAGTATCGTTCCAGGGGATACGCAGTATTTT.

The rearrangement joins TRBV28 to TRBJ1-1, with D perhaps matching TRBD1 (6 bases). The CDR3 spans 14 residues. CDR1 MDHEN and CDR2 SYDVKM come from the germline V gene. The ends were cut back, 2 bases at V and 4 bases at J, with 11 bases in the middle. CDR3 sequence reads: CASSLSQGSTEAFF. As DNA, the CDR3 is TGTGCCAGCAGTTTAAGTCAGGGGAGCACTGAAGCTTTCTTT.

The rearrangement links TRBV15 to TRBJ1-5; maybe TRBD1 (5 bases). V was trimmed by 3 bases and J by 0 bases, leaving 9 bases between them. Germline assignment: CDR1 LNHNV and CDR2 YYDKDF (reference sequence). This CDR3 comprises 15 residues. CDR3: CATSSGRDSNQPQHF. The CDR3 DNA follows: TGTGCCACCAGCAGTGGCAGGGATAGCAATCAGCCCCAGCATTTT. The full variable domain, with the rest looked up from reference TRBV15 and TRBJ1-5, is DAMVIQNPRYQVTQFGKPVTLSCSQTLNHNVMYWYQQKSSQAPKLLFHYYDKDFNNEADTPDNFQSRRPNTSFCFLDIRSPGLGDTAMYLCATSSGRDSNQPQHFGDGTRLSIL.

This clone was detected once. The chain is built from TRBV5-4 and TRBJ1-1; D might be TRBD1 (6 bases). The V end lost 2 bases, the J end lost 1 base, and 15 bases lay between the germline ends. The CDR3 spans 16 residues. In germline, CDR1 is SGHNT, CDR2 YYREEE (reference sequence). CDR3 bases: TGTGCCAGCAGCTTTGGGGCGGGGGCCCAGAACACTGAAGCTTTCTTT. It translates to CASSFGAGAQNTEAFF.

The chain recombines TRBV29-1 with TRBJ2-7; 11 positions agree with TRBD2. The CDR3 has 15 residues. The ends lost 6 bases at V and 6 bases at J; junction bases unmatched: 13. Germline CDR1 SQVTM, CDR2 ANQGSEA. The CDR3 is CSVSAETSGNGEQYF. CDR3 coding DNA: TGCAGCGTCTCCGCGGAGACTAGCGGGAATGGCGAGCAGTACTTC.

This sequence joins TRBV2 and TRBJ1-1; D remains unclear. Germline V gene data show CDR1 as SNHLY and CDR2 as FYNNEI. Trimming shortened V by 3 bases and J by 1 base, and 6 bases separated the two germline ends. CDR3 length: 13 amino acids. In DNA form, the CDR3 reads TGTGCCAGCAGTGAGTCCTGGAACACTGAAGCTTTCTTT. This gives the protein CASSESWNTEAFF.

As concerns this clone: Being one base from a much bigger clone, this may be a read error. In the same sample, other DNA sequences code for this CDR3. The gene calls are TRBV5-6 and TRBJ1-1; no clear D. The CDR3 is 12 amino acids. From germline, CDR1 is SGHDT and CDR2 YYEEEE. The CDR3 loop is CASSLRGTEAFF. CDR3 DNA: TGCGCCAGCAGCTTGCGCGGCACTGAAGCTTTCTTT.